These 16 T cell receptor beta chains came from one sample sequenced in a study of T cells expressing NK-cell markers. TCRdb derives one entry per CDR3 protein from the 5' RACE reads, leaving out DNA. Recorded for this sample: 400,000 or so distinct CDR3 sequences. The sample taken for sequencing was blood T cells: a sorted CD56 or NKG2C T cell subset, CD4+ or CD8+ T cells, or bulk PBMC T cells (not recorded which). The receptors were sampled from a woman aged 45-60 years in good health.

J is TRBJ2-3 and V is TRBV28; TCRdb's assignment of TRBD2 cannot be checked, as there is no DNA. The CDR3 totals 16 residues. Germline values: CDR1 MDHEN, CDR2 SYDVKM. CDR3 region: CASRGVAGGGTDTQYF.

The V gene is TRBV12-3 or TRBV12-4, the J gene TRBJ1-1. The CDR3 length is 14 residues. CDR3 region: CASSFNPRNTEAFF.

This chain joins TRBV20-1 and TRBJ2-1; with no DNA, the TCRdb D assignment of TRBD2 cannot be verified. This CDR3 spans 16 amino acids. CDR1 is DFQATT, CDR2 SNEGSKA, per germline (reference sequence). The CDR3 is CSASPRLARPNNEQFF.

The rearrangement joins TRBV9 to TRBJ2-2; the TCRdb call, TRBD2, lacks DNA for checking. CDR3 length: 15 amino acids. CDR1 and CDR2 from the germline V gene are SGDLS and YYNGEE. The CDR3 is CASSVGQREAGELFF.

V and J are TRBV7-9 and TRBJ2-1; lacking DNA, the TRBD2 call made by TCRdb goes unchecked. The CDR3 has 17 amino acids. Germline V gene data show CDR1 as SEHNR and CDR2 as FQNEAQ (reference sequence). This chain's CDR3 is CASSPGTSGSFRNEQFF.

V gene TRBV7-2 combines with J gene TRBJ2-5; TCRdb indicates TRBD1, and absent DNA this call remains unverified. The V gene's germline CDR1 is SGHTA and CDR2 FQGNSA. The length of the CDR3 is 16 residues. The CDR3 region is CASSSRDRGARETQYF.

The rearrangement links TRBV24-1 to TRBJ2-1; TCRdb indicates TRBD1, and absent DNA this call remains unverified. The CDR3 totals 16 residues. Germline V CDR1 and CDR2: KGHDR, SFDVKD. CDR3 amino acids: CATSDFGDRTYNEQFF.

This chain links TRBV20-1 with TRBJ2-2. Germline CDR1 is DFQATT and CDR2 is SNEGSKA (reference sequence). This CDR3 comprises 11 residues. The CDR3: CSARGGRELFF.

The chain links TRBV18 to TRBJ1-4; checking the TCRdb D call of TRBD1 is not possible without DNA. The CDR3 sequence is 17 residues long. The germline V gene encodes CDR1 KGHSH and CDR2 LQKENI. The CDR3 here is CASSPRKKQGTNEKLFF.

The V and J genes are TRBV5-1 and TRBJ2-5. The CDR3 contains 14 residues. CDR1 SGHRS and CDR2 YFSETQ come from the germline V gene. CDR3 sequence: CASSLGYGVETQYF.

The J gene is TRBJ2-3, the V gene TRBV30; TCRdb selects TRBD1, and the lack of DNA leaves this call unchecked. The CDR3 extends over 13 amino acids. Per germline, CDR1 GTSNPN and CDR2 SVGIG (reference sequence). CDR3 residues: CAWGQGTTDTQYF.

This sequence joins TRBV5-1 and TRBJ2-7; without DNA, the TCRdb call of TRBD1 cannot be checked. The CDR3 is made up of 13 amino acids. Germline assignment: CDR1 SGHRS and CDR2 YFSETQ. CDR3 residues: CASRQDGAYEQYF.

The chain is built from TRBV6-5 and TRBJ2-3. Germline loops: CDR1 MNHEY, CDR2 SVGAGI. The CDR3 loop spans 11 amino acids. CDR3 in amino acids: CATRFTDTQYF.

The chain employs TRBV12-3 or TRBV12-4 and TRBJ2-7. The CDR3 sequence is 12 residues long. This CDR3 is CASSPRLYEQYF.

The V and J genes are TRBV5-1 and TRBJ2-2; TCRdb outputs TRBD2, but without DNA this stays unchecked. The CDR3 has 17 residues. Per germline, CDR1 SGHRS and CDR2 YFSETQ. The CDR3 spells CASSENSGSPNTGELFF. The full variable domain, with the rest looked up from reference TRBV5-1 and TRBJ2-2, is KAGVTQTPRYLIKTRGQQVTLSCSPISGHRSVSWYQQTPGQGLQFLFEYFSETQRNKGNFPGRFSGRQFSNSRSEMNVSTLELGDSALYLCASSENSGSPNTGELFFGEGSRLTVL.

This rearrangement joins TRBV12-3 or TRBV12-4 to TRBJ2-2; TCRdb's D call, TRBD1, is unchecked because there is no DNA. The CDR3 contains 15 residues. CDR3 loop: CASNLGTLNTGELFF.